The following is a T cell receptor (beta chain) sequence with its context. This clonotype was detected many times. Its target antigen remains unknown. No base qualities exist here, and no much larger clone lies one base off it. This specimen comes from a study of response to subunit inactivated influenza vaccine (dated by TCRdb to the late 2010s). Looking at the study overall: To follow how T cells responded to a trivalent subunit inactivated influenza vaccine, the researchers relied on deep quantitative profiling of the T cell receptor repertoire. The paper as a whole reports these results and caveats: According to the authors, only a limited number of new T cells may be recruited by each seasonal influenza vaccination.

At the junction V is shortened by 1 base and J by 6 bases, with 13 bases in between. Reading from cysteine to phenylalanine, the CDR3 counts 15 amino acids. CDR3 DNA is the only sequence kept; it has 45 bases, read in frame from the first base. CDR1 and CDR2 were assigned from the germline V gene (reference sequence) as SEHNR and FQNEAQ. Receptor amplification or capture employed RT-PCR. The sequencer listed for this sample is Illumina HiSeq 2500. TCRdb ran its own pipeline on the public reads, namely fastp trimming at Q25 and MiXCR clone calling, and kept in-frame beta chains. Every entry covers one CDR3 protein and lists the most common genes and DNA from its rows. The sample contains hundreds of thousands of distinct CDR3 sequences, approximately 13% of them found a single time. The ten most abundant clones make up approximately 6.5% of the sample.

The TCR was taken from a man between 45 and 60 years old who received an inactivated influenza vaccine. Donor details come from another sample of the same person, matched by shared clones. Recombination joined TRBV7-9 with TRBJ2-1; no D gene can be assigned with confidence. Source: PBMCs from blood, taken around 15 days before vaccination. DNA sequence: TGTGCCAGCAGCTTAGATGCAGGATTCCCCAATGAGCAGTTCTTC. This translates into CASSLDAGFPNEQFF.